This entry lists 10 T cell receptor beta chains sequenced from one sample in a study of shared clonotypes between healthy human individuals. TCRdb keeps only in-frame clones here, not all; method: immunoSEQ multiplex PCR. In the table there are nearly 750,000 clones, 72% of which are singletons. Sequencing was done on a sample of memory CD4+ T cells sorted from blood. Subset defined: CD45RA-negative fraction. The receptors come from a woman aged 25 to 45 in good health.

The chain couples TRBV7-9 to TRBJ2-2, with a weak D call TRBD2 (5 bases). CDR3 size: 17 residues. The germline V and J ends were trimmed by 4 bases and 5 bases, with 20 bases remaining between them. The germline CDR1 and CDR2 sequences are SEHNR and FQNEAQ (reference sequence). CDR3 sequence reads: CASSSKGAAEVTGELFF. In nucleotides, the CDR3 is TGTGCCAGCAGCTCGAAGGGAGCGGCTGAGGTAACCGGGGAGCTGTTTTTT.

The V call is TRBV7-9, the J call TRBJ2-6; 8 bases match TRBD1. CDR3 length: 18 amino acids. J gave up 0 bases and V 5 bases, and 9 bases lay outside the gene matches. The V gene's germline CDR1 is SEHNR and CDR2 FQNEAQ (reference sequence). DNA of the CDR3: TGTGCCAGCAGCGCGCTCTGGACAGGGAGCTCTGGGGCCAACGTCCTGACTTTC. Translation gives CASSALWTGSSGANVLTF.

The CDR3 DNA reads as TGTGCCAGCAGTTTGACAGGGGATGACTATGGCTACACCTTC. Its protein product is CASSLTGDDYGYTF. This chain connects TRBV6-5 to TRBJ1-2; TRBD1 matches 8 bases. The CDR3 contains 14 residues. V lost 4 bases to trimming and J lost 3 bases; unmatched junction nucleotides: 4. CDR1 is MNHEY, CDR2 SVGAGI, per germline.

On this clone: A single base separates this from a much larger clone, so it may be a read error. This sample includes further DNA sequences coding for the same CDR3. The V gene is TRBV28, the J gene TRBJ1-3; D gene ambiguous. V was pared by 2 bases and J by 4 bases, with 3 bases between. This CDR3 is built from 12 residues. From germline, CDR1 is MDHEN and CDR2 SYDVKM. In DNA form, the CDR3 reads TGTGCCAGCAGTTTAGGGGGAAACACCATATATTTT. This sequence encodes CASSLGGNTIYF.

V gene TRBV11-2 combines with J gene TRBJ2-1; D is ambiguous. With 3 bases removed from V and 4 bases from J, the gap between germline ends came to 10 bases. CDR1 is SGHAT, CDR2 FQNNGV, per germline. The CDR3 totals 14 residues. The CDR3 DNA reads as TGTGCCAGCAGCTTTGAGCGAGCTTACAATGAGCAGTTCTTC. Translating it yields CASSFERAYNEQFF.

The chain joins TRBV10-2 to TRBJ2-7; 7 bases agree with TRBD2. With V trimmed by 3 bases and J by 5 bases, 10 bases remained unmatched. Germline CDR1 and CDR2: WSHSY and SAAADI. CDR3 length: 15 amino acids. In DNA, the CDR3 is TGCGCCAGCAGTGATGTGGGGGGGAGCGTGAACGAGCAGTACTTC. Protein: CASSDVGGSVNEQYF.

Only a few counts were recorded for this clone. The chain has TRBV5-1 and TRBJ2-1; the D is unclear. The CDR3 extends over 15 amino acids. Germline V CDR1 and CDR2: SGHRS, YFSETQ. V was trimmed by 0 bases and J by 3 bases, leaving 10 bases between them. This CDR3 is CASSLDNANYNEQFF. The CDR3 bases are TGCGCCAGCAGCTTGGATAACGCTAACTACAATGAGCAGTTCTTC. The entire variable domain, with the rest obtained from reference TRBV5-1 and TRBJ2-1, is as follows: KAGVTQTPRYLIKTRGQQVTLSCSPISGHRSVSWYQQTPGQGLQFLFEYFSETQRNKGNFPGRFSGRQFSNSRSEMNVSTLELGDSALYLCASSLDNANYNEQFFGPGTRLTVL.

This clone has more than one count but fewer than ten. The CDR3 protein is CASSPPLWTSASYEQYF. CDR3 sequence (DNA): TGTGCCAGCAGCCCCCCCCTTTGGACTAGCGCGAGCTACGAGCAGTACTTC. V and J are TRBV7-9 and TRBJ2-7; 9 positions match TRBD2. Germline V gene lookup returns CDR1 SEHNR and CDR2 FQNEAQ (reference sequence). The junction had 14 bases not matched to a gene; V was cut back by 5 bases and J by 3 bases. This CDR3 has 17 residues.

This clone was observed a single time. This chain joins TRBV29-1 and TRBJ2-7; 7 positions match TRBD2. From germline, CDR1 is SQVTM and CDR2 ANQGSEA. V lost 6 bases, J lost 6 bases, and 11 bases stayed unmatched. The CDR3 extends over 13 amino acids. The CDR3 region is CSVATSTASEQYF. CDR3 bases: TGCAGCGTCGCGACTAGCACAGCCTCCGAGCAGTACTTC.

The V call is TRBV6-5, the J call TRBJ2-7; TRBD2 aligns across 7 bases. V was clipped by 2 bases and J by 3 bases; unmatched bases: 7. Looked up from germline, CDR1 is MNHEY and CDR2 is SVGAGI. The CDR3 is 15 residues long. CDR3 sequence (DNA): TGTGCCAGCAGTTACGGGGGGGTCAGTCTCTACGAGCAGTACTTC. This codes for CASSYGGVSLYEQYF.